These 9 T cell receptor beta chains were all obtained from the same sample, sequenced in a study of CXCR3-negative and CXCR3-positive naive CD8 T cells. Libraries were UMI-labeled 5' RACE TRB cDNA. For each CDR3 protein, TCRdb gives one entry from its re-call of the 5' RACE reads, without DNA. The ten top clones account for about a tenth, within a sample of tens of thousands of distinct CDR3 sequences. The specimen was memory CD8+ T cells from blood. These receptors came from a human donor in good health. Some clones in this sample may be carry-over from other donors' samples.

This sequence joins TRBV27 and TRBJ2-5; TCRdb calls TRBD1, which cannot be checked without DNA. The CDR3 length is 13 residues. Germline V gene data show CDR1 as MNHEY and CDR2 as SMNVEV (reference sequence). The CDR3: CASGTALQETQYF.

The chain joins TRBV6-2 or TRBV6-3 to TRBJ2-6. The germline CDR1 and CDR2 sequences are MNHEY and SVGEGT. The CDR3 runs 15 residues. This CDR3 reads CASSKEGSGANVLTF.

The chain carries TRBV20-1 and TRBJ2-3; TCRdb gives TRBD1 as the D gene, but with no DNA this cannot be confirmed. The CDR3 has 14 amino acids. CDR1 and CDR2 (germline): DFQATT, SNEGSKA (reference sequence). This CDR3 is CSAILGEGADTQYF.

This chain links TRBV3-1 with TRBJ2-5; TCRdb outputs TRBD2, but without DNA this stays unchecked. CDR1 and CDR2 from the germline V gene are LGHDT and YNNKEL (reference sequence). The CDR3 length is 16 residues. This CDR3 is CASSLGTSGFQETQYF.

The chain joins TRBV20-1 to TRBJ2-3; TCRdb calls TRBD1, which cannot be checked without DNA. This CDR3 is 15 amino acids long. CDR1 is DFQATT, CDR2 SNEGSKA, per germline (reference sequence). CDR3 loop: CSAREPDGTTDTQYF.

J is TRBJ2-3 and V is TRBV15; TCRdb lists TRBD2, though no DNA is available to test this call. CDR1 is LNHNV, CDR2 YYDKDF, per germline (reference sequence). This CDR3 spans 16 amino acids. This chain's CDR3 is CATSRDGETWADTQYF.

J is TRBJ2-7 and V is TRBV10-2. CDR3 length: 14 residues. CDR1 and CDR2 (germline): WSHSY, SAAADI. CDR3: CASSENEISYEQYF.

V is TRBV2 and J is TRBJ2-3; TCRdb names TRBD2, which stays unverified in the absence of DNA. Germline V gives CDR1 SNHLY, CDR2 FYNNEI. This CDR3 region has 18 residues. CDR3 residues: CASSHPSGLAGNQHTQYF.

The chain employs TRBV29-1 and TRBJ1-2; absent DNA, TCRdb's TRBD1 call cannot be checked. CDR3 size: 17 residues. Germline CDR1 reads SQVTM; CDR2 reads ANQGSEA. This chain's CDR3 is CSVEDLIEPGTLYGYTF.